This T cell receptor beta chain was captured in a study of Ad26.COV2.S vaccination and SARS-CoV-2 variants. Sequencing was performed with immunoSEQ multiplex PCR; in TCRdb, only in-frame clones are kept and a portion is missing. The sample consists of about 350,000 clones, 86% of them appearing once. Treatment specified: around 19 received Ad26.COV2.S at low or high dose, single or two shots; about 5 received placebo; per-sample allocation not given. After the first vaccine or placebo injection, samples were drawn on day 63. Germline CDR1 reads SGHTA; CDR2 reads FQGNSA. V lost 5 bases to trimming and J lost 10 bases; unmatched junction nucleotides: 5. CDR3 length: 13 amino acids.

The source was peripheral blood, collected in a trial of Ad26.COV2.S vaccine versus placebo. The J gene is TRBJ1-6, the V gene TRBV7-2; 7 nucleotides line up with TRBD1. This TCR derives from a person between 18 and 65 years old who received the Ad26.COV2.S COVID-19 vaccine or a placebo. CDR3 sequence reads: CASSATGYSPLHF. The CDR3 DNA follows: TGTGCCAGCAGCGCGACAGGGTACTCACCCCTCCACTTT.